The rows below give T cell receptor beta chains drawn from one sample of a study of shared clonotypes between healthy human individuals. Sequenced by immunoSEQ multiplex PCR; TCRdb stores in-frame clones only, minus some. The repertoire holds about half a million clones, with more than 75% as singletons. Material: PBMCs. Receptors originate from a woman in her 40s in good health. Some clones in this sample may be carry-over from other donors' samples. The conserved cysteine and the conserved F or W are not part of the CDR3 here.

CDR3: ASSSRGRGTEAF
J: TRBJ1-1
V: TRBV18

CDR3: ASSSQFTSYNEQF
J: TRBJ2-1
V: TRBV7-3

CDR3: ASSSRTAYEQY
J: TRBJ2-7
V: TRBV7-6

CDR3: ASSDMPPFSGNTIY
J: TRBJ1-3
V: TRBV2

CDR3: ASSHFKGGRVMNEQF
J: TRBJ2-1
V: TRBV4-3

CDR3: ASSSPGLAGSSYNEQF
J: TRBJ2-1
V: TRBV11-2

CDR3: ASSNTGGGQPQH
J: TRBJ1-5
V: TRBV19

CDR3: ASSYGVPGTEAF
J: TRBJ1-1
V: TRBV6-5

CDR3: ASSLDGTDTYEQY
J: TRBJ2-7
V: TRBV28

CDR3: ASSIAWDKVLYGYGYT
J: TRBJ1-2
V: TRBV19

CDR3: ASSSGGTETQY
J: TRBJ2-5
V: TRBV2

CDR3: AWSVQGAGEKLF
J: TRBJ1-4
V: TRBV30

CDR3: ASSDRLDEPTEQF
J: TRBJ2-1
V: TRBV6-4

CDR3: ASSQEFGSAPYNEQF
J: TRBJ2-1
V: TRBV14

CDR3: ASSLESSTDTQY
J: TRBJ2-3
V: TRBV7-6

CDR3: ASSFDTAGVGELF
J: TRBJ2-2
V: TRBV5-1

CDR3: ASSYSLRAYHEQY
J: TRBJ2-7
V: TRBV6-5

CDR3: ASSQAARQNYGYT
J: TRBJ1-2
V: TRBV4-1

CDR3: ASSLAGAGARETQY
J: TRBJ2-5
V: TRBV7-9

CDR3: ASSSGGYLYEQY
J: TRBJ2-7
V: TRBV5-4

CDR3: ASSLGRASYEQY
J: TRBJ2-7
V: TRBV28

CDR3: ASSESLNYGYT
J: TRBJ1-2
V: TRBV27

CDR3: ASSLNVGGWENIQY
J: TRBJ2-4
V: TRBV13

CDR3: AISAAGAITYEQY
J: TRBJ2-7
V: TRBV6-1

CDR3: AISGAPTSGRVYNEQF
J: TRBJ2-1
V: TRBV10-3

CDR3: ASSLEQVPEQY
J: TRBJ2-7
V: TRBV5-1

CDR3: ASSASGRASTGELF
J: TRBJ2-2
V: TRBV19

CDR3: ASTSTGPGLGQY
J: TRBJ2-7
V: TRBV27

CDR3: ATGGHGNEKLF
J: TRBJ1-4
V: TRBV28

CDR3: ASSLSLAGSYNEQF
J: TRBJ2-1
V: TRBV7-9

CDR3: ASSLPWRGPEVPQETQY
J: TRBJ2-5
V: TRBV7-8

CDR3: ASSLGLVTSTGELF
J: TRBJ2-2
V: TRBV7-9

CDR3: SVGQTADSPLH
J: TRBJ1-6
V: TRBV29-1

CDR3: ASSATPTSGEQF
J: TRBJ2-1
V: TRBV6-6

CDR3: ASSLEGAAPYNEQF
J: TRBJ2-1
V: TRBV11-1

CDR3: SANRQGAGNEQF
J: TRBJ2-1
V: TRBV29-1

CDR3: ASSLQGPNYGYT
J: TRBJ1-2
V: TRBV11-2

CDR3: ASSLALAGTDNEQF
J: TRBJ2-1
V: TRBV7-9

CDR3: ASSRWGGQTYEQY
J: TRBJ2-7
V: TRBV28

CDR3: ASSPEGLVVEKLF
J: TRBJ1-4
V: TRBV18

CDR3: ASQGLDNWNTEAF
J: TRBJ1-1
V: TRBV28

CDR3: ASSPYASWY
J: TRBJ2-5
V: TRBV5-4

CDR3: ASSLAVGYEQF
J: TRBJ2-1
V: TRBV7-6

CDR3: ASNRLTDYGYT
J: TRBJ1-2
V: TRBV2

CDR3: ALGVTYEQY
J: TRBJ2-7
V: TRBV6-1

CDR3: ASSPLDRAQTQY
J: TRBJ2-5
V: TRBV28

CDR3: ASSQDRLGPLH
J: TRBJ1-6
V: TRBV4-2

CDR3: ASSQGIQETQY
J: TRBJ2-5
V: TRBV7-2

CDR3: ASSEEAGGFGYT
J: TRBJ1-2
V: TRBV2

CDR3: ASRNQAYSGNTIY
J: TRBJ1-3
V: TRBV6-5

CDR3: ASSLLGGNTEAF
J: TRBJ1-1
V: TRBV28

CDR3: ASQPNEGSTGELF
J: TRBJ2-2
V: TRBV5-1

CDR3: ATSRDVDHPEQF
J: TRBJ2-1
V: TRBV15

CDR3: ASSQGLREGGNEQY
J: TRBJ2-7
V: TRBV4-3

CDR3: ASSSTGTDTQY
J: TRBJ2-3
V: TRBV5-1

CDR3: ASSGGNQPQH
J: TRBJ1-5
V: TRBV2